The 8 T cell receptor beta chains listed next were all sequenced from one sample in a study of T cell responses to AZD1222 COVID-19 vaccine. TCRdb's copy holds only in-frame clones and misses some; the assay was immunoSEQ multiplex PCR. The table has over 90,000 clones, 84% seen once. The specimen comprised peripheral blood, sampled on day 0 of AZD1222 vaccination. These receptors were taken from an adult in good health.

This rearrangement joins TRBV28 to TRBJ1-3; D possibly corresponds to TRBD1 (5 bases). Germline CDR1 is MDHEN and CDR2 is SYDVKM. V was pared by 11 bases and J by 0 bases, with 14 bases between. There are 14 residues in the CDR3. In DNA, the CDR3 is TGTGCCGGGACGGCGGCCGGCTCTGGAAACACCATATATTTT. It is translated as CAGTAAGSGNTIYF.

This sequence joins TRBV10-3 and TRBJ1-4; D not resolved. Trimming removed 3 bases from V and 7 bases from J, with 12 bases in between. CDR1 is ENHRY, CDR2 SYGVKD, per germline. The CDR3 length is 14 residues. The chain's CDR3 is CAISDEGLAEKLFF. The CDR3 DNA follows: TGTGCCATCAGTGACGAGGGATTGGCTGAAAAACTGTTTTTT.

The CDR3 spells CASSEPTTGPYEQYV. The CDR3 nucleotides read TGCGCCAGCAGTGAGCCAACTACAGGTCCCTACGAGCAGTACGTC. The rearrangement uses TRBV10-2 and TRBJ2-7; D possibly corresponds to TRBD1 (5 bases). CDR3 length: 15 residues. Germline-derived CDR1 and CDR2 are WSHSY and SAAADI. The V end was cut by 2 bases, the J end by 2 bases, with 13 bases between.

The V and J genes are TRBV7-6 and TRBJ2-5, with D perhaps TRBD1 (6 bases). V was shortened by 2 bases and J by 5 bases, with 15 bases between the two germline ends. Germline CDR1 SGHVS, CDR2 FNYEAQ. The CDR3 covers 15 residues. CDR3 nucleotide sequence: TGTGCCAGCAGCTTATCCCTGGCAGGGGCTGAGACCCAGTACTTC. This encodes CASSLSLAGAETQYF.

The chain combines TRBV15 with TRBJ2-1; D may be TRBD2 (5 bases). The CDR3 is 13 residues long. Germline V gives CDR1 LNHNV, CDR2 YYDKDF (reference sequence). The V gene lost 0 bases and the J gene lost 10 bases, with 10 bases spanning the gap. CDR3 region: CATSRDLRGEQFF. CDR3 in DNA: TGTGCCACCAGCAGAGATCTGCGAGGGGAGCAGTTCTTC.

The genes are TRBV5-1 and TRBJ2-2, with 7 positions matching TRBD2. CDR1 SGHRS and CDR2 YFSETQ come from the germline V gene. Unmatched junction bases numbered 5, after V lost 0 bases and J lost 0 bases. There are 17 residues in the CDR3. This chain's CDR3 is CASSLVAGPANTGELFF. CDR3 nucleotide sequence: TGCGCCAGCAGCTTGGTAGCGGGCCCCGCGAACACCGGGGAGCTGTTTTTT.

This chain joins TRBV19 and TRBJ1-1; 8 nucleotides line up with TRBD1. The CDR3 contains 12 residues. In germline, CDR1 is LNHDA, CDR2 SQIVND (reference sequence). V gave up 5 bases and J gave up 6 bases; unmatched junction bases: 2. The CDR3 is CASSPRGPEAFF. The CDR3, as DNA: TGTGCCAGTAGTCCCAGGGGGCCTGAAGCTTTCTTT.

The chain is built from TRBV18 and TRBJ2-7, with TRBD1 matching 10 bases. V was clipped by 3 bases and J by 2 bases; unmatched bases: 4. The CDR3 has 15 amino acids. Germline-derived CDR1 and CDR2 are KGHSH and LQKENI. The CDR3, as DNA: TGTGCCAGCTCACCGGGACAGGGGTCTCCCTACGAGCAGTACTTC. It codes for CASSPGQGSPYEQYF.